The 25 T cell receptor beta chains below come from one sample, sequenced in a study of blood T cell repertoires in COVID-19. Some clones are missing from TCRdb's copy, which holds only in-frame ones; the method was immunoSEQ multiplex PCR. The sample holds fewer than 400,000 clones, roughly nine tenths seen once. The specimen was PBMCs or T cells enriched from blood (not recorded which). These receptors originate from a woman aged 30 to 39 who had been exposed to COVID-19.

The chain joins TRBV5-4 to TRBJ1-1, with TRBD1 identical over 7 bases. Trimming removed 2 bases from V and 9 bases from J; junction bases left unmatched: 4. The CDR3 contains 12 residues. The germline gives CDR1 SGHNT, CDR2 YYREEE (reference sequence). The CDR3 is CASSFRGSKAFF. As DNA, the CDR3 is TGTGCCAGCAGCTTCAGGGGGAGTAAAGCTTTCTTT. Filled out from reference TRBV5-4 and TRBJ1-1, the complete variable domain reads ETGVTQSPTHLIKTRGQQVTLRCSSQSGHNTVSWYQQALGQGPQFIFQYYREEENGRGNFPPRFSGLQFPNYSSELNVNALELDDSALYLCASSFRGSKAFFGQGTRLTVV.

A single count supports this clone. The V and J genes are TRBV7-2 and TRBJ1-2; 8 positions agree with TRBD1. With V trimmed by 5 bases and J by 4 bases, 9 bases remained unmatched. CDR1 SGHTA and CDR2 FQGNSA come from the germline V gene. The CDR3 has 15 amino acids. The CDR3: CASSPRTGIGYGYTF. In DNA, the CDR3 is TGTGCCAGCAGCCCCCGGACAGGGATCGGCTATGGCTACACCTTC. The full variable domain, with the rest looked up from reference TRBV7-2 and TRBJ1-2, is GAGVSQSPSNKVTEKGKDVELRCDPISGHTALYWYRQSLGQGLEFLIYFQGNSAPDKSGLPSDRFSAERTGGSVSTLTIQRTQQEDSAVYLCASSPRTGIGYGYTFGSGTRLTVV.

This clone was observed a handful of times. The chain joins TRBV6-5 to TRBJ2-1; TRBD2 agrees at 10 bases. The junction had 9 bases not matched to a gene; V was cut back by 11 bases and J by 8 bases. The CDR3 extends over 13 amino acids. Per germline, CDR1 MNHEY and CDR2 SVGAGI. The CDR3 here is CAGQRGGSYEQFF. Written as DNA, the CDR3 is TGTGCCGGTCAGCGGGGGGGCTCCTATGAGCAGTTCTTC.

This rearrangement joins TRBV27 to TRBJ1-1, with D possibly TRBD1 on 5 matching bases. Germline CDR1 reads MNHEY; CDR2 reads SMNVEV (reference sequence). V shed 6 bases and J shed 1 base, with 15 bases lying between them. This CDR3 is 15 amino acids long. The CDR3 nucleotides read TGTGCCAGCAGCCCCGCAGGGCGGAGGAACACTGAAGCTTTCTTT. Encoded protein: CASSPAGRRNTEAFF.

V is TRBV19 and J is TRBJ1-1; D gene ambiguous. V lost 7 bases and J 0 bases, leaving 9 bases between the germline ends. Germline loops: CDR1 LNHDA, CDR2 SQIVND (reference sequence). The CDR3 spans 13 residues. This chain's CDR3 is CASNAIMNTEAFF. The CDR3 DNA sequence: TGTGCCAGTAATGCGATAATGAACACTGAAGCTTTCTTT.

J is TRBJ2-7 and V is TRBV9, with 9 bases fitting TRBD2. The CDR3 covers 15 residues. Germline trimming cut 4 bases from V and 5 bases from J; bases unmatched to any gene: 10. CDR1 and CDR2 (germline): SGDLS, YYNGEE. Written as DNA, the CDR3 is TGTGCCAGCAGCCCCAGGGGCGGGGGGGCCCACGAGCAGTACTTC. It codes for CASSPRGGGAHEQYF.

The CDR3 DNA follows: TGTGCCAGCAGCTCCTCTTGGGGGGACAGGGGTAATGAGCAGTTCTTC. Its translation: CASSSSWGDRGNEQFF. The V call is TRBV9, the J call TRBJ2-1; 10 positions agree with TRBD1. Germline V gene sequence: CDR1 SGDLS, CDR2 YYNGEE. V dropped 4 bases and J dropped 7; count of bases not matched to a gene: 11. This CDR3 comprises 16 residues.

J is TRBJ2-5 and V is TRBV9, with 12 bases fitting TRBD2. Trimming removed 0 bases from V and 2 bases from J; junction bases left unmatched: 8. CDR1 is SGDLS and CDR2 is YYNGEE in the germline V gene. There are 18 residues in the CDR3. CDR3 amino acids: CASSVGTSGGRTQETQYF. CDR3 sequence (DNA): TGTGCCAGCAGCGTAGGAACTAGCGGGGGGAGGACGCAAGAGACCCAGTACTTC.

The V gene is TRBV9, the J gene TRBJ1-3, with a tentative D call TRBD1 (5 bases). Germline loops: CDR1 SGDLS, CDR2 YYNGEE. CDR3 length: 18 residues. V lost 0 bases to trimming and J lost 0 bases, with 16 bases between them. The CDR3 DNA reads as TGTGCCAGCAGCGTAGCTCCCTCTGACAGAGCCTCTGGAAACACCATATATTTT. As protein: CASSVAPSDRASGNTIYF.

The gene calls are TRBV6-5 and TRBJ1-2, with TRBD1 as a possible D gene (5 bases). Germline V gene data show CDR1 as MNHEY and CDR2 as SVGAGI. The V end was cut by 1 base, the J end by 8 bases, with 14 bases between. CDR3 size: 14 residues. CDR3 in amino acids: CASSYLGGEDGYTF. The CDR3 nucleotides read TGTGCCAGCAGTTACTTAGGAGGGGAGGACGGCTACACCTTC.

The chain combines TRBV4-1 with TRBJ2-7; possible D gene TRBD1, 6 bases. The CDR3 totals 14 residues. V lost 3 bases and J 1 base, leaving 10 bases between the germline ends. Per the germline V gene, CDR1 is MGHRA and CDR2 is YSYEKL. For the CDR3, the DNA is TGCGCCAGCAGCCAGGGGACACAATCCTACGAGCAGTACTTC. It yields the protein CASSQGTQSYEQYF.

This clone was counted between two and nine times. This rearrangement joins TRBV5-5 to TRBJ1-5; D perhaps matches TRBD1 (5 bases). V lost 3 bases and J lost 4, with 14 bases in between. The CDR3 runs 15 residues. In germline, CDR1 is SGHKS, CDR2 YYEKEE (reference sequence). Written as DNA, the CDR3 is TGTGCCAGCAGCTCGCAGGCGGGGGTAAATCAGCCCCAGCATTTT. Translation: CASSSQAGVNQPQHF.

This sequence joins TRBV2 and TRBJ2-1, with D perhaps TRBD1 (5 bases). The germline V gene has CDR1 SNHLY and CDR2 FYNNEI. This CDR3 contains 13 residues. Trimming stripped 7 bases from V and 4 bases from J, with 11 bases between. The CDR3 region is CASTLTAYNEQFF. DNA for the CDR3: TGTGCCAGCACACTGACAGCGTACAATGAGCAGTTCTTC.

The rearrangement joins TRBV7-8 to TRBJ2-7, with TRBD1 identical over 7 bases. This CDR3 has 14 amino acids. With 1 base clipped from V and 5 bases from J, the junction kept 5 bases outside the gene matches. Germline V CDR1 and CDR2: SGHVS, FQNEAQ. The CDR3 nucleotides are TGTGCCAGCAGCTTAGTGACAGGGAGCCACGAGCAGTACTTC. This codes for CASSLVTGSHEQYF.

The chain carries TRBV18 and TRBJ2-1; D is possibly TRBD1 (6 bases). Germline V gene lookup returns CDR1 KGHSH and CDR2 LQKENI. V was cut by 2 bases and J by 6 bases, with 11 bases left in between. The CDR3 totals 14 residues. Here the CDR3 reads CASSPVVGGNEQFF. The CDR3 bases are TGTGCCAGCTCACCAGTTGTAGGGGGCAATGAGCAGTTCTTC.

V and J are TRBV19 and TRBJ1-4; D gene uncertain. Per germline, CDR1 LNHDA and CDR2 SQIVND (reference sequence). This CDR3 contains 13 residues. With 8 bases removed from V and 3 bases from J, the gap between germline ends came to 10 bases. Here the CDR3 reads CASAQAPNEKLFF. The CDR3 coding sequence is TGTGCCAGTGCCCAGGCACCTAATGAAAAACTGTTTTTT.

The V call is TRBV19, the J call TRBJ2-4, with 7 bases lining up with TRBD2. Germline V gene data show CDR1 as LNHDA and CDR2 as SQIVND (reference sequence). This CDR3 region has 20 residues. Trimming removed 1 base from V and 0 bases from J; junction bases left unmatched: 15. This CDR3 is CASSIVGVSGGTLAKNIQYF. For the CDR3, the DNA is TGTGCCAGTAGTATAGTCGGAGTTTCCGGGGGGACGTTAGCCAAAAACATTCAGTACTTC.

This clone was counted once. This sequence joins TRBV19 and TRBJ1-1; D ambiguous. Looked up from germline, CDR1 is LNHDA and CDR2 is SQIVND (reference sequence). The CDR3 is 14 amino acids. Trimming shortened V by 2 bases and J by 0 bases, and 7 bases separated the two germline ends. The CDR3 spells CASSIHQVNTEAFF. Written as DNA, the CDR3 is TGTGCCAGTAGTATACATCAGGTGAACACTGAAGCTTTCTTT.

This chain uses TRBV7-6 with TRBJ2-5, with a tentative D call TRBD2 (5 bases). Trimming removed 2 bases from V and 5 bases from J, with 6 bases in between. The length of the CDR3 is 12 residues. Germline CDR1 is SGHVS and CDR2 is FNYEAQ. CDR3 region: CASSLWEETQYF. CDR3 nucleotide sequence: TGTGCCAGCAGCTTATGGGAGGAGACCCAGTACTTC. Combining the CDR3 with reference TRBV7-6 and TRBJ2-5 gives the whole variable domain GAGVSQSPRYKVTKRGQDVALRCDPISGHVSLYWYRQALGQGPEFLTYFNYEAQQDKSGLPNDRFSAERPEGSISTLTIQRTEQRDSAMYRCASSLWEETQYFGPGTRLLVL.

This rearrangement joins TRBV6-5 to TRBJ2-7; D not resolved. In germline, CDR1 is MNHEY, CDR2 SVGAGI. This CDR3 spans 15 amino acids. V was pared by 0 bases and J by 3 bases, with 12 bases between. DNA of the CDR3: TGTGCCAGCAGTTACTCGTCTGTCGGTTTCTACGAGCAGTACTTC. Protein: CASSYSSVGFYEQYF.

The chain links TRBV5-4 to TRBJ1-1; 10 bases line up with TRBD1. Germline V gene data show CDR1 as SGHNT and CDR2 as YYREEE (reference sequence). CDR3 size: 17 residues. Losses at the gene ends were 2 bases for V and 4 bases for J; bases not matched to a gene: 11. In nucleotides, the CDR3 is TGTGCCAGCAGCTTTTTTGGGACAGGGGTCTTGGGCACTGAAGCTTTCTTT. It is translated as CASSFFGTGVLGTEAFF.

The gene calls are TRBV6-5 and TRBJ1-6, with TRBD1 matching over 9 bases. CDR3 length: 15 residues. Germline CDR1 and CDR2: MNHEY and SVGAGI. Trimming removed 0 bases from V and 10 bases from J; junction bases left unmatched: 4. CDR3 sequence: CASSYSRQGGSPLHF. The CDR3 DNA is TGTGCCAGCAGTTACTCCCGACAGGGGGGATCACCCCTCCACTTT.

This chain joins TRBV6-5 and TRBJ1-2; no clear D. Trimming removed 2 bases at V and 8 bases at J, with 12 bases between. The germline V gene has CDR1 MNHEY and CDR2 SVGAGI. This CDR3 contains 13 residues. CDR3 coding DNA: TGTGCCAGCAGTTACCTGGGCGCATTCGGCTACACCTTC. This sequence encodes CASSYLGAFGYTF.

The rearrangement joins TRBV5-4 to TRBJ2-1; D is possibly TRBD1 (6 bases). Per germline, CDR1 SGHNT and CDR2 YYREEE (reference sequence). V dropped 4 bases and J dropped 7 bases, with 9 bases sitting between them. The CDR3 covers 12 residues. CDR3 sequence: CASSLGGNEQFF. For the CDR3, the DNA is TGTGCCAGCAGCCTAGGGGGTAATGAGCAGTTCTTC.

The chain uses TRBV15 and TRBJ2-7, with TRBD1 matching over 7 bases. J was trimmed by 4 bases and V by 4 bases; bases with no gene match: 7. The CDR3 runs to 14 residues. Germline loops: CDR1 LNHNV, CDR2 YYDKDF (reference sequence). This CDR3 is CATSKTGISYEQYF. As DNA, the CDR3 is TGTGCCACCAGCAAGACAGGGATAAGTTACGAGCAGTACTTC.